These 4 T cell receptor beta chains came from one sample sequenced in a study of blood T cell repertoires in COVID-19. Profiling relied on immunoSEQ multiplex PCR, and the TCRdb table lists in-frame clones only, not all of them. The data hold 45,000 to 55,000 clones, with around 86% observed a single time. Sequences were obtained from peripheral blood. Receptor source: a man aged 45-65 years with active COVID-19.

The chain employs TRBV28 and TRBJ2-5; 7 bases align to TRBD1. The CDR3 loop spans 15 amino acids. Germline loops: CDR1 MDHEN, CDR2 SYDVKM. V trimming: 5 bases; J trimming: 2 bases; junction bases outside the gene matches: 8. CDR3 nucleotide sequence: TGTGCCAGCAGTAAATGGACAGGCACGCAAGAGACCCAGTACTTC. It is translated as CASSKWTGTQETQYF. Full variable domain (rest looked up from reference TRBV28 and TRBJ2-5): DVKVTQSSRYLVKRTGEKVFLECVQDMDHENMFWYRQDPGLGLRLIYFSYDVKMKEKGDIPEGYSVSREKKERFSLILESASTNQTSMYLCASSKWTGTQETQYFGPGTRLLVL.

CDR3 DNA sequence: TGTGCCAGCAGTCGACAGGGAGACGCAGCTTTCTTT. Translated, it gives CASSRQGDAAFF. This chain uses TRBV3-1 (or the pseudogene TRBV3-2) with TRBJ1-1; 7 nucleotides line up with TRBD1. In germline, CDR1 is LGHDT, CDR2 YNNKEL (reference sequence). V trimming: 6 bases; J trimming: 10 bases; junction bases outside the gene matches: 8. The CDR3 loop spans 12 amino acids.

The gene calls are TRBV19 and TRBJ1-1; D is undetermined. Germline values: CDR1 LNHDA, CDR2 SQIVND (reference sequence). The CDR3 runs to 12 residues. Between the trimmed V and J ends, which lost 6 bases and 1 base, there was a span of 6 bases. The CDR3 bases are TGTGCCAGTAGGAGAGGGAACACTGAAGCTTTCTTT. It specifies CASRRGNTEAFF.

The V and J genes are TRBV19 and TRBJ1-2, with 8 bases fitting TRBD1. Per germline, CDR1 LNHDA and CDR2 SQIVND (reference sequence). The CDR3 contains 14 residues. The J segment lost 4 bases and the V segment lost 11 bases, leaving 12 bases of the junction unmatched. The CDR3 region is CASKHDRGVYGYTF. The CDR3 nucleotides read TGTGCCTCTAAACATGACAGGGGCGTCTATGGCTACACCTTC.